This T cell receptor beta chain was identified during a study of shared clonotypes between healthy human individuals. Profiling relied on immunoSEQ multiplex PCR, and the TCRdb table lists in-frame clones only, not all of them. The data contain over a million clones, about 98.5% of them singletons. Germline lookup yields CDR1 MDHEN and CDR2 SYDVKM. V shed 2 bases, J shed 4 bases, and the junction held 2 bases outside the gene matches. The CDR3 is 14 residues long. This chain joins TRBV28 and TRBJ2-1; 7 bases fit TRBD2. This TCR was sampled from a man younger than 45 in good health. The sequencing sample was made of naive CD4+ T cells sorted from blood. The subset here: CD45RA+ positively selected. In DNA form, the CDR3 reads TGTGCCAGCAGTTTACTAGCGGAATACAATGAGCAGTTCTTC. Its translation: CASSLLAEYNEQFF.